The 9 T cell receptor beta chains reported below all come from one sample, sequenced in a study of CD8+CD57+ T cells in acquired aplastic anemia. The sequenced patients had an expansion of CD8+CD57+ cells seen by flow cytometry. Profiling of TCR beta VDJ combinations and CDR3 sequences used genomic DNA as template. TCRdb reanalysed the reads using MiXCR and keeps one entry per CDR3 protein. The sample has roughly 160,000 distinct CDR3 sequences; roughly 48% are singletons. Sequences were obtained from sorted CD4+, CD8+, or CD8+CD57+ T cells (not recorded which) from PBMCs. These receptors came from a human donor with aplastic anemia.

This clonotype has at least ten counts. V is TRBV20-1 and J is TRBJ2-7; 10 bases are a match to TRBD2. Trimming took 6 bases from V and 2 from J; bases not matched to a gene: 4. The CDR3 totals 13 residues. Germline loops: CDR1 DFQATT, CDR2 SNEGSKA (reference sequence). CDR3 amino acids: CSAAGLATYEQYF. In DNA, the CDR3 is TGCAGTGCCGCGGGACTAGCGACCTACGAGCAGTACTTC.

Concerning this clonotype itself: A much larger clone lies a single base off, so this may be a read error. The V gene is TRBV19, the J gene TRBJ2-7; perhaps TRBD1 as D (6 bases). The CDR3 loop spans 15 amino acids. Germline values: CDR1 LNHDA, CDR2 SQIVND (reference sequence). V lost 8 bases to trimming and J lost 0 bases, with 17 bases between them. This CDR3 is CASGQYRASSYEQYF. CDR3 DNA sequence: TGTGCCAGTGGTCAGTACAGGGCGAGCTCCTACGAGCAGTACTTC. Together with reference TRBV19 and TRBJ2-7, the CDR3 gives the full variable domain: DGGITQSPKYLFRKEGQNVTLSCEQNLNHDAMYWYRQDPGQGLRLIYYSQIVNDFQKGDIAEGYSVSREKKESFPLTVTSAQKNPTAFYLCASGQYRASSYEQYFGPGTRLTVT.

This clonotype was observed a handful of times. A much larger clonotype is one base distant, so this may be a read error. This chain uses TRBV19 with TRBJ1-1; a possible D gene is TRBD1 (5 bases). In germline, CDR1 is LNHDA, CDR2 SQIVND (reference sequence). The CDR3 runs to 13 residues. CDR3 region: CASSIGGFAEVFF. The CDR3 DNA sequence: TGTGCCAGTAGTATTGGGGGGTTTGCTGAAGTTTTCTTT.

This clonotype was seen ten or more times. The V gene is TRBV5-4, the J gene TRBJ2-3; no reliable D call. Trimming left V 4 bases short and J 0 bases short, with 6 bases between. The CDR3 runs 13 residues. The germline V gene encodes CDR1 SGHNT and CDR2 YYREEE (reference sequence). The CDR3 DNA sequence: TGTGCCAGCAGCACCCCTAGCACAGATACGCAGTATTTT. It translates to CASSTPSTDTQYF.

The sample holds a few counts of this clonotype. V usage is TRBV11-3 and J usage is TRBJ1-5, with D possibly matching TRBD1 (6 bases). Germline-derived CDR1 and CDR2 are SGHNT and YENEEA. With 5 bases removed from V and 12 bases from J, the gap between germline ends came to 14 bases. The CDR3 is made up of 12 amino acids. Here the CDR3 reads CASSPGVGDQHF. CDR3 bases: TGTGCCAGCAGCCCAGGGGTCGGAGACCAGCATTTT. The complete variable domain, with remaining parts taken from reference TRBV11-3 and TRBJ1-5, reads EAGVVQSPRYKIIEKKQPVAFWCNPISGHNTLYWYLQNLGQGPELLIRYENEEAVDDSQLPKDRFSAERLKGVDSTLKIQPAELGDSAVYLCASSPGVGDQHFGDGTRLSIL.

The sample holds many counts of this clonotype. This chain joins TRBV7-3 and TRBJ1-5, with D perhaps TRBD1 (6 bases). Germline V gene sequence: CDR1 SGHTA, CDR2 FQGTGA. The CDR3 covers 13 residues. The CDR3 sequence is CATGAGANQPQHF. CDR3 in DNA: TGTGCGACCGGGGCAGGGGCCAATCAGCCCCAGCATTTT.

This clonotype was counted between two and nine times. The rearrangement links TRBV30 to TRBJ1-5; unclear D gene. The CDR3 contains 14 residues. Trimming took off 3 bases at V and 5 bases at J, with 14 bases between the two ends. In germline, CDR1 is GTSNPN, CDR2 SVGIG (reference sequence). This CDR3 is CAWSLRERYQPQHF. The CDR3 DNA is TGTGCCTGGAGCCTCCGGGAGAGATATCAGCCCCAGCATTTT.

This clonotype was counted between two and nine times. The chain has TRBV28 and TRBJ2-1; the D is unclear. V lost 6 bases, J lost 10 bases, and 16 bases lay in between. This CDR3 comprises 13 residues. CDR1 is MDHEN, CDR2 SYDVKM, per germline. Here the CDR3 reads CASSLQELGEQFF. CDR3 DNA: TGTGCCAGCAGCCTCCAGGAGTTGGGCGAGCAGTTCTTC.

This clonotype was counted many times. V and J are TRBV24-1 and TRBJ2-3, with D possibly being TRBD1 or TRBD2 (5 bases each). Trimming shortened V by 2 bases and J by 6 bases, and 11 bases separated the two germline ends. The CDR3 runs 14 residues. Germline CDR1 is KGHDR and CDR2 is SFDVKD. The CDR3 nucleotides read TGTGCCACCAGTGATTGGGGCGGGTCGGATACGCAGTATTTT. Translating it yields CATSDWGGSDTQYF.